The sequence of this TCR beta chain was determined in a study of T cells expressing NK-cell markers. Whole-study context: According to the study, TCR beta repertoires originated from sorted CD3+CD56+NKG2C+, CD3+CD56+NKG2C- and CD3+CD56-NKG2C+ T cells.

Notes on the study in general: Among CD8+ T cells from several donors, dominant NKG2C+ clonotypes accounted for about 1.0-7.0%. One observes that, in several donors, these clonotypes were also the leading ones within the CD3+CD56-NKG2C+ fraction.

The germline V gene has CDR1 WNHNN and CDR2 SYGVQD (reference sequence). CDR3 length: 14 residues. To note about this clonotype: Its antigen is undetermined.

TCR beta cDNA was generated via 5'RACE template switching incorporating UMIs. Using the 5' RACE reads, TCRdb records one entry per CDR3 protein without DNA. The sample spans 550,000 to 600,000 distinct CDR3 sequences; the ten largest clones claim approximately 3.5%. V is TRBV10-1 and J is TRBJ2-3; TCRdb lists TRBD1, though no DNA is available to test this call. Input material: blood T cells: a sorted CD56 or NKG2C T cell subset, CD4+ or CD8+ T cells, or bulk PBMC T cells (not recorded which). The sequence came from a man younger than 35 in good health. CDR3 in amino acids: CASSDGGAVDTQYF.